The 23 T cell receptor beta chains in this list originate from one sample, sequenced in a study of blood T cell repertoires in COVID-19. The protocol was immunoSEQ multiplex PCR, while the TCRdb copy is restricted to in-frame clones and leaves out a portion. The sample carries over 55,000 clones, 70% to 85% recorded once. The sequenced sample was peripheral blood. The origin of the receptors is a woman between 65 and 79 years old with acute or convalescent COVID-19.

This chain uses TRBV12-3 or TRBV12-4 with TRBJ2-5; D remains ambiguous. V lost 2 bases and J lost 5, with 9 bases in between. The CDR3 contains 13 residues. The CDR3 here is CASSLKAWETQYF. CDR3 in DNA: TGTGCCAGCAGTTTAAAAGCATGGGAGACCCAGTACTTC.

In DNA form, the CDR3 reads TGTGCCAGCAGCCGGGGCTCAAGTGCAGGGGGTCTGACTGAAGCTTTCTTT. This translates into CASSRGSSAGGLTEAFF. V usage is TRBV7-8 and J usage is TRBJ1-1; 7 bases fit TRBD1. Trimming took 5 bases from V and 5 from J; bases not matched to a gene: 17. This CDR3 contains 17 residues. Germline V gene data show CDR1 as SGHVS and CDR2 as FQNEAQ.

The V gene is TRBV2, the J gene TRBJ1-5, with unresolved D. The CDR3 totals 15 residues. The germline V gene has CDR1 SNHLY and CDR2 FYNNEI. V gave up 4 bases and J gave up 4 bases, with 14 bases separating them. CDR3 nucleotides: TGTGCCAGCAGTGGAGGTCAGTCTTTTAATCAGCCCCAGCATTTT. Protein: CASSGGQSFNQPQHF.

J is TRBJ1-1 and V is TRBV3-1 (or the pseudogene TRBV3-2), with 10 bases matching TRBD1. The CDR3 contains 15 residues. The germline V gene encodes CDR1 LGHDT and CDR2 YNNKEL (reference sequence). J lost 5 bases, V lost 6 bases, and 9 bases had no gene match. The CDR3 loop is CASSRRGDRGTEAFF. In DNA form, the CDR3 reads TGTGCCAGCAGTAGGAGGGGGGACAGGGGAACTGAAGCTTTCTTT.

The chain recombines TRBV29-1 with TRBJ1-2; D is possibly TRBD1 (6 bases). V shed 2 bases and J shed 8 bases, with 12 bases lying between them. Germline-derived CDR1 and CDR2 are SQVTM and ANQGSEA. The CDR3 extends over 12 amino acids. The CDR3 here is CSVESTGLGYTF. The CDR3 region has the DNA TGCAGCGTTGAATCCACAGGGTTAGGCTACACCTTC.

This chain uses TRBV27 with TRBJ2-1, with D perhaps TRBD2 (6 bases). CDR1 is MNHEY, CDR2 SMNVEV, per germline (reference sequence). The CDR3 is made up of 13 amino acids. The V and J ends lost 6 bases and 8 bases respectively, with 14 bases between them. The CDR3 DNA reads TGTGCCAGCAGGGGGACTCCCCCATATGAGCAGTTCTTC. Its protein product is CASRGTPPYEQFF.

The chain recombines TRBV6-5 with TRBJ2-1; 7 bases agree with TRBD1. V trimming: 3 bases; J trimming: 5 bases; junction bases outside the gene matches: 4. CDR1 is MNHEY and CDR2 is SVGAGI in the germline V gene. The CDR3 is 14 amino acids. The CDR3 is CASSYYDRDNEQFF. The CDR3 nucleotides are TGTGCCAGCAGTTATTATGACAGGGACAATGAGCAGTTCTTC.

The chain uses TRBV19 and TRBJ1-5; D remains unclear. The CDR3 runs to 13 residues. Germline CDR1 and CDR2: LNHDA and SQIVND (reference sequence). The V gene lost 7 bases and the J gene lost 4 bases, with 11 bases spanning the gap. This chain's CDR3 is CASKDRGNQPQHF. CDR3 DNA: TGTGCCAGTAAGGACCGGGGAAATCAGCCCCAGCATTTT.

The chain recombines TRBV7-3 with TRBJ1-1; TRBD1 aligns across 10 bases. There are 13 residues in the CDR3. CDR1 is SGHTA, CDR2 FQGTGA, per germline. Trimming at V came to 5 bases and at J to 4 bases, leaving 1 base not matched to a gene. The CDR3 region has the DNA TGTGCCAGCAGCCGGACAGGGGGCACTGAAGCTTTCTTT. It yields the protein CASSRTGGTEAFF.

Only a few counts were recorded for this clone. CDR3 nucleotides: TGTGCCAGCAGTTCCGCGACAGCTGTCACTGAAGCTTTCTTT. Translating gives CASSSATAVTEAFF. This rearrangement joins TRBV6-5 to TRBJ1-1; the D gene is possibly TRBD1 (5 bases). The germline V gene encodes CDR1 MNHEY and CDR2 SVGAGI. V lost 4 bases to trimming and J lost 4 bases, with 13 bases between them. The CDR3 runs to 14 residues.

The V and J genes are TRBV5-4 and TRBJ1-1; D gene uncertain. This CDR3 comprises 14 residues. Trimming pared 4 bases from V and 2 bases from J, leaving 12 bases between. Germline CDR1 reads SGHNT; CDR2 reads YYREEE (reference sequence). The CDR3 loop reads CASSPRTANTEAFF. The DNA for the CDR3 is TGTGCCAGCAGCCCAAGGACTGCCAACACTGAAGCTTTCTTT.

The chain combines TRBV4-1 with TRBJ2-1; TRBD2 is a possible D gene (5 bases). The germline V and J ends were trimmed by 5 bases and 8 bases, with 25 bases remaining between them. Germline loops: CDR1 MGHRA, CDR2 YSYEKL. CDR3 length: 17 residues. The CDR3 bases are TGCGCCAGCAGCTCCCCACCGCGGGCAATTGATAGGGATGAGCAGTTCTTC. Encoded protein: CASSSPPRAIDRDEQFF.

This clone appeared once. The chain combines TRBV7-2 with TRBJ2-1; 7 nucleotides align to TRBD2. V lost 8 bases and J lost 4; bases outside the gene matches: 5. Per germline, CDR1 SGHTA and CDR2 FQGNSA. This CDR3 contains 13 residues. The CDR3 sequence: CASGASGYNEQFF. CDR3 nucleotide sequence: TGTGCCAGCGGGGCTAGCGGATACAATGAGCAGTTCTTC.

This chain joins TRBV27 and TRBJ2-1, with 8 bases lining up with TRBD1. CDR1 is MNHEY, CDR2 SMNVEV, per germline (reference sequence). V was pared by 10 bases and J by 5 bases, with 10 bases of the junction left unmatched. The CDR3 runs 14 residues. DNA for the CDR3: TGTGCCACCATGGCCCGGGACAGGCACAATGAGCAGTTCTTC. Encoded protein: CATMARDRHNEQFF.

The chain has TRBV15 and TRBJ1-2; tentative D call: TRBD1 (6 bases). This CDR3 contains 19 residues. In germline, CDR1 is LNHNV, CDR2 YYDKDF (reference sequence). Trimming took 4 bases from V and 7 from J, leaving 31 bases between them. The CDR3 protein is CATSNPGGAAEGRFSGYTF. In nucleotides, the CDR3 is TGTGCCACCAGCAACCCTGGGGGGGCCGCCGAGGGGCGATTTTCTGGCTACACCTTC.

The V call is TRBV5-1, the J call TRBJ1-1; D is perhaps TRBD1 (6 bases). The germline V gene has CDR1 SGHRS and CDR2 YFSETQ. This CDR3 region has 16 residues. Between the trimmed V and J ends, which lost 2 bases and 4 bases, there was a span of 18 bases. The DNA for the CDR3 is TGCGCCAGCAGCTTACCCCTTCAAAAAGGGGGCACTGAAGCTTTCTTT. Encoded protein: CASSLPLQKGGTEAFF. The full variable domain, its missing parts supplied by reference TRBV5-1 and TRBJ1-1, is KAGVTQTPRYLIKTRGQQVTLSCSPISGHRSVSWYQQTPGQGLQFLFEYFSETQRNKGNFPGRFSGRQFSNSRSEMNVSTLELGDSALYLCASSLPLQKGGTEAFFGQGTRLTVV.

The rearrangement uses TRBV5-1 and TRBJ1-6, with 11 bases identical to TRBD1. The CDR3 is made up of 20 amino acids. The trim removed 2 bases at V and 0 bases at J, leaving 10 bases unmatched. Germline-derived CDR1 and CDR2 are SGHRS and YFSETQ. CDR3: CASSLFRTGGLSSYNSPLHF. The CDR3 bases are TGCGCCAGCAGCTTATTCCGGACAGGGGGCCTGAGCTCCTATAATTCACCCCTCCACTTT.

This chain joins TRBV2 and TRBJ2-7, with D possibly TRBD1 on 6 matching bases. The germline CDR1 and CDR2 sequences are SNHLY and FYNNEI. The V and J ends lost 7 bases and 1 base respectively, with 11 bases between them. This CDR3 comprises 13 residues. CDR3 nucleotide sequence: TGTGCCAGCAAATCCGGGACATCCTACGAGCAGTACTTC. Residues: CASKSGTSYEQYF.

The chain employs TRBV2 and TRBJ1-1, with TRBD1 matching 7 bases. CDR3 length: 16 residues. The V gene's germline CDR1 is SNHLY and CDR2 FYNNEI. With V trimmed by 1 base and J by 1 base, 6 bases remained unmatched. The CDR3 sequence is CASSEVTGNGNTEAFF. The CDR3 DNA is TGTGCCAGCAGTGAAGTGACAGGGAATGGGAACACTGAAGCTTTCTTT.

This chain connects TRBV3-1 (or the pseudogene TRBV3-2) to TRBJ1-2; possibly TRBD1 for D (6 bases). This CDR3 is 14 amino acids long. The V gene lost 1 base and the J gene lost 2 bases, with 8 bases spanning the gap. Germline V lookup: CDR1 LGHDT, CDR2 YNNKEL (reference sequence). CDR3 nucleotides: TGTGCCAGCAGCCAAGGTACAGGGAACTATGGCTACACCTTC. Translation: CASSQGTGNYGYTF.

This clone has more than one count but fewer than ten. The rearrangement links TRBV29-1 to TRBJ1-5; 9 bases align to TRBD1. V was pared by 6 bases and J by 6 bases, with 6 bases of the junction left unmatched. From germline, CDR1 is SQVTM and CDR2 ANQGSEA. CDR3 length: 13 amino acids. CDR3 sequence (DNA): TGCAGCGTGGGACAGGGTCTACTTCAGCCCCAGCATTTT. It specifies CSVGQGLLQPQHF.

The chain links TRBV6-5 to TRBJ1-2; D uncertain. Germline V gene lookup returns CDR1 MNHEY and CDR2 SVGAGI. The CDR3 sequence is 13 residues long. Between the trimmed V and J ends, which lost 0 bases and 3 bases, there was a span of 5 bases. The CDR3 spells CASSYSDYYGYTF. DNA for the CDR3: TGTGCCAGCAGTTACTCCGACTACTATGGCTACACCTTC.

V is TRBV10-3 and J is TRBJ2-3; 7 nucleotides align to TRBD1. Losses at the gene ends were 3 bases for V and 0 bases for J; bases not matched to a gene: 3. Germline V gene data show CDR1 as ENHRY and CDR2 as SYGVKD. The CDR3 sequence is 15 residues long. The CDR3 coding sequence is TGTGCCATCAGTGAAGGGGACAGCAGCACAGATACGCAGTATTTT. It yields the protein CAISEGDSSTDTQYF.